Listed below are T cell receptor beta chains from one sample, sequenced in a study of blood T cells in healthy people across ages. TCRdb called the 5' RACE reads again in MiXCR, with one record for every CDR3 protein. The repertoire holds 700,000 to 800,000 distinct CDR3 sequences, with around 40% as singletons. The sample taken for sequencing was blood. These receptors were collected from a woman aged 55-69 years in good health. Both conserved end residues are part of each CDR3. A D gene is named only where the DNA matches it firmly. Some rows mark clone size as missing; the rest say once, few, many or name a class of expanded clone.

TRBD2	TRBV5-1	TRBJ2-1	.	TGCGCCAGCAGCTTGAAGGTTGGGCTAGCGGGGGGCGAGCAGTTCTTC	CASSLKVGLAGGEQFF
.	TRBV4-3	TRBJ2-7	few	TGCGCCAGCAGCCAAGATGCGAGCCCCTCCTACGAGCAGTACTTC	CASSQDASPSYEQYF
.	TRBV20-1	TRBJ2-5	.	TGCAGTGCTAGGAGAACGGGGGAGCAGTACTTC	CSARRTGEQYF
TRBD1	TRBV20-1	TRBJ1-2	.	TGCAGTGCTAGAGATACGGGGACAGGTCGCTATGGCTACACCTTC	CSARDTGTGRYGYTF
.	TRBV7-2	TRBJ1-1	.	TGTGCCAGCAGCTCCATGGGGTTATTAAACACTGAAGCTTTCTTT	CASSSMGLLNTEAFF
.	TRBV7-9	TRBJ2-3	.	TGTGCCAGCAGCTTCATAGAAGTTTTCGATACGCAGTATTTT	CASSFIEVFDTQYF
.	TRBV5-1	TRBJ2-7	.	TGCGCCAGCAGGTTTGGGGTCGATGATTCCTACGAGCAGTACTTC	CASRFGVDDSYEQYF
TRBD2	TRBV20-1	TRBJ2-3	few	TGCAGTGCTAGAGGGTCGGCGGGAGACGAAGCGCAGTATTTT	CSARGSAGDEAQYF
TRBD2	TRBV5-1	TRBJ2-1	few	TGCGCCAGCTTCTTGGGGGGGTCTACTAACAATGAGCAGTTCTTC	CASFLGGSTNNEQFF
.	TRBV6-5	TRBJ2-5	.	TGTGCCAGCAGTTGGGGGGGCCGGGGGGTACAAGAGACCCAGTACTTC	CASSWGGRGVQETQYF